What follows are 5 T cell receptor beta chains derived from one specimen sequenced in a study of T-cell reconstitution after alpha-beta-depleted transplantation in children. Unique molecular identifiers featured in how the TCRbeta library was prepared. Each CDR3 protein is one row after TCRdb ran MiXCR on the PCR reads. The sample records 350,000 to 500,000 distinct CDR3 sequences, roughly two fifths being singletons. The sample here was PBMCs, taken before TCRalphabeta/CD19-depleted stem cell transplant. The origin of the receptors is a girl aged 2 to 10 with aplastic anemia, due to receive a stem cell transplant.

There are many counts of this clonotype. The V gene is TRBV6-5, the J gene TRBJ1-2; possibly TRBD1 for D (6 bases). Germline values: CDR1 MNHEY, CDR2 SVGAGI. V was pared by 4 bases and J by 4 bases, with 10 bases between. The CDR3 covers 13 residues. The CDR3 coding sequence is TGTGCCAGCAGTTTGACAGGAACCTATGGCTACACCTTC. This translates into CASSLTGTYGYTF.

This clonotype was counted between two and nine times. The CDR3: CSASRPGLAGGSYNEQFF. DNA of the CDR3: TGCAGTGCTAGTCGACCGGGACTAGCGGGAGGCTCCTACAATGAGCAGTTCTTC. The chain is built from TRBV20-1 and TRBJ2-1; TRBD2 agrees at 15 bases. CDR1 DFQATT and CDR2 SNEGSKA come from the germline V gene (reference sequence). The length of the CDR3 is 18 residues. Trimming removed 3 bases from V and 0 bases from J; junction bases left unmatched: 6.

This clonotype has a handful of counts. In DNA, the CDR3 is TGTGCCAGCAGCGTTCTAGAGGGCAATGAGCAGTTCTTC. It codes for CASSVLEGNEQFF. This chain connects TRBV9 to TRBJ2-1; TRBD2 is a possible D gene (5 bases). The CDR3 runs to 13 residues. Germline lookup yields CDR1 SGDLS and CDR2 YYNGEE. V lost 2 bases, J lost 6 bases, and 9 bases lay in between.

There are many counts of this clonotype. This rearrangement joins TRBV20-1 to TRBJ2-1, with a weak D call TRBD2 (6 bases). CDR1 and CDR2 from the germline V gene are DFQATT and SNEGSKA (reference sequence). Trimming took 5 bases from V and 7 from J, leaving 21 bases between them. The CDR3 covers 15 residues. CDR3 coding DNA: TGCAGTGCTCTAGGGACCGGGGACTTATATAATGAGCAGTTCTTC. It specifies CSALGTGDLYNEQFF.

This clonotype has more than one count but fewer than ten. V usage is TRBV20-1 and J usage is TRBJ1-4; D not certain. The V end was cut by 0 bases, the J end by 4 bases, with 18 bases between. There are 17 residues in the CDR3. Germline V CDR1 and CDR2: DFQATT, SNEGSKA (reference sequence). The CDR3 sequence is CSARDIGALWSNEKLFF. The CDR3 DNA reads as TGCAGTGCTAGAGATATAGGAGCCCTTTGGAGTAATGAAAAACTGTTTTTT.